A single sample gave rise to the 20 T cell receptor beta chains below, sequenced in a study of OX40 agonist ivuxolimab in advanced cancers. The protocol was immunoSEQ multiplex PCR, while the TCRdb copy is restricted to in-frame clones and leaves out a portion. The table shows tens of thousands of clones, with roughly 84% occurring only once. The sample here was CD4+ or CD8+ T cells sorted from blood, taken in a trial of the OX40 agonist ivuxolimab. These receptors were taken from an adult with an advanced solid tumor such as melanoma, head and neck, liver or kidney cancer.

The V gene is TRBV11-3, the J gene TRBJ1-2; D is possibly TRBD1 (6 bases). V dropped 8 bases and J dropped 4 bases, with 14 bases sitting between them. The V gene's germline CDR1 is SGHNT and CDR2 YENEEA. The CDR3 loop spans 13 amino acids. The CDR3 sequence is CASGWGAPYGYTF. The CDR3 coding sequence is TGTGCCAGCGGTTGGGGGGCACCCTATGGCTACACCTTC.

The rearrangement links TRBV2 to TRBJ2-7, with 9 nucleotides matching TRBD1. This CDR3 spans 15 amino acids. From germline, CDR1 is SNHLY and CDR2 FYNNEI. V shed 3 bases, J shed 0 bases, and the junction held 3 bases outside the gene matches. CDR3 in DNA: TGTGCCAGCAGTGATGAGACAGGGGGCTCCTACGAGCAGTACTTC. Protein: CASSDETGGSYEQYF.

The V call is TRBV9, the J call TRBJ2-2; 7 bases line up with TRBD2. With V trimmed by 0 bases and J by 2 bases, 7 bases remained unmatched. The germline V gene encodes CDR1 SGDLS and CDR2 YYNGEE. The CDR3 is 17 residues long. The CDR3 coding sequence is TGTGCCAGCAGCGTAGCTAGGCGGGGGACTAACACCGGGGAGCTGTTTTTT. It translates to CASSVARRGTNTGELFF.

This clone was counted a few times. The CDR3 sequence: CAWSALQAASTDTQYF. The CDR3 nucleotides read TGTGCCTGGAGTGCCCTCCAAGCGGCATCCACAGATACGCAGTATTTT. This sequence joins TRBV30 and TRBJ2-3, with a tentative D call TRBD2 (5 bases). The CDR3 length is 16 residues. The ends were cut back, 1 base at V and 2 bases at J, with 16 bases in the middle. CDR1 is GTSNPN and CDR2 is SVGIG in the germline V gene (reference sequence).

The genes are TRBV6-1 and TRBJ2-1; possible D gene TRBD1, 6 bases. CDR1 and CDR2 (germline): MNHNS, SASEGT. Deletions cut 4 bases from V and 1 base from J, with 11 bases between. The CDR3 sequence is 15 residues long. CDR3 residues: CASSVRGRSYNEQFF. CDR3 nucleotides: TGTGCCAGCAGTGTCAGGGGTAGGTCCTACAATGAGCAGTTCTTC.

The rearrangement links TRBV19 to TRBJ2-2; possible D gene TRBD2, 5 bases. Germline CDR1 and CDR2: LNHDA and SQIVND (reference sequence). This CDR3 contains 11 residues. Trimming removed 7 bases at V and 8 bases at J, with 8 bases between. The CDR3 sequence: CASIRRGELFF. DNA of the CDR3: TGTGCCAGTATAAGGAGGGGGGAGCTGTTTTTT.

The V call is TRBV27, the J call TRBJ2-7; the match to TRBD2 covers 12 bases. V trimming: 6 bases; J trimming: 6 bases; junction bases outside the gene matches: 0. The length of the CDR3 is 12 residues. Germline CDR1 MNHEY, CDR2 SMNVEV (reference sequence). The CDR3 DNA reads as TGTGCCAGCAGGACTAGCGGGAGCGAGCAGTACTTC. As protein: CASRTSGSEQYF.

This clone is medium-sized by share. The rearrangement joins TRBV19 to TRBJ1-2; 8 positions match TRBD1. The CDR3 has 15 amino acids. The J segment lost 5 bases and the V segment lost 4 bases, leaving 9 bases of the junction unmatched. Germline V gene data show CDR1 as LNHDA and CDR2 as SQIVND (reference sequence). The CDR3 sequence: CASSTLGTGKYGYTF. The CDR3 nucleotides are TGTGCCAGTAGTACCCTCGGGACAGGCAAATATGGCTACACCTTC.

The chain uses TRBV19 and TRBJ1-2; D unclear. The V end lost 1 base, the J end lost 7 bases, and 7 bases lay between the germline ends. Germline CDR1 is LNHDA and CDR2 is SQIVND (reference sequence). There are 12 residues in the CDR3. As DNA, the CDR3 is TGTGCCAGTAGTATAGGTCCTGGTGGCTACACCTTC. This encodes CASSIGPGGYTF. Complete variable domain (other parts from reference TRBV19 and TRBJ1-2): DGGITQSPKYLFRKEGQNVTLSCEQNLNHDAMYWYRQDPGQGLRLIYYSQIVNDFQKGDIAEGYSVSREKKESFPLTVTSAQKNPTAFYLCASSIGPGGYTFGSGTRLTVV.

This clone was recorded a few times. The CDR3 region has the DNA TGTGCCAGCAGCTTTACTAGCGGGGGCTCCTACGAGCAGTACTTC. As protein: CASSFTSGGSYEQYF. This chain connects TRBV5-4 to TRBJ2-7, with 11 bases identical to TRBD2. CDR3 length equals 15 residues. Germline CDR1 and CDR2: SGHNT and YYREEE (reference sequence). Trimming at V came to 2 bases and at J to 0 bases, leaving 1 base not matched to a gene.

V is TRBV7-9 and J is TRBJ2-3; D unclear. In germline, CDR1 is SEHNR, CDR2 FQNEAQ (reference sequence). CDR3 length: 13 amino acids. Trimming shortened V by 1 base and J by 4 bases, and 6 bases separated the two germline ends. In DNA, the CDR3 is TGTGCCAGCAGCTTAGAAACCGCAGATACGCAGTATTTT. Protein product: CASSLETADTQYF.

This clone was recorded only once. The chain uses TRBV7-8 and TRBJ2-7, with 7 bases lining up with TRBD1. The germline V gene has CDR1 SGHVS and CDR2 FQNEAQ. The CDR3 totals 15 residues. V lost 6 bases to trimming and J lost 5 bases; unmatched junction nucleotides: 13. CDR3 in DNA: TGTGCCAGCAGTGCCGGGACAGTCCTATCCGACGAGCAGTACTTC. Translation gives CASSAGTVLSDEQYF.

This clone has a handful of counts. The chain recombines TRBV2 with TRBJ1-3; no definite D call. Germline CDR1 is SNHLY and CDR2 is FYNNEI. The V end lost 1 base, the J end lost 3 bases, and 7 bases lay between the germline ends. The CDR3 spans 14 residues. The CDR3 nucleotides are TGTGCCAGCAGTGAAGAAGGTTTTGGAAACACCATATATTTT. This translates into CASSEEGFGNTIYF.

The chain has TRBV28 and TRBJ2-7, with TRBD1 identical over 9 bases. The CDR3 has 16 amino acids. After removal of 3 bases from V and 2 bases from J, the junction contained 8 bases not matched to a gene. Germline assignment: CDR1 MDHEN and CDR2 SYDVKM. This CDR3 reads CASSLPLRTGAYEQYF. The CDR3 nucleotides read TGTGCCAGCAGTTTGCCCCTGCGGACAGGGGCCTACGAGCAGTACTTC.

V is TRBV9 and J is TRBJ2-1; TRBD2 matches 10 bases. The CDR3 contains 15 residues. V lost 4 bases to trimming and J lost 7 bases; unmatched junction nucleotides: 8. Germline values: CDR1 SGDLS, CDR2 YYNGEE. The CDR3 loop reads CASSPSSGGGNEQFF. The DNA of the CDR3 is TGTGCCAGCAGCCCGTCCAGCGGGGGGGGTAATGAGCAGTTCTTC. Using reference TRBV9 and TRBJ2-1 for the parts outside the CDR3, the full variable domain is DSGVTQTPKHLITATGQRVTLRCSPRSGDLSVYWYQQSLDQGLQFLIQYYNGEERAKGNILERFSAQQFPDLHSELNLSSLELGDSALYFCASSPSSGGGNEQFFGPGTRLTVL.

The chain carries TRBV27 and TRBJ2-7; 9 bases are shared with TRBD1. The trim removed 6 bases at V and 3 bases at J, leaving 6 bases unmatched. Per germline, CDR1 MNHEY and CDR2 SMNVEV (reference sequence). CDR3 length: 14 amino acids. DNA of the CDR3: TGTGCCAGCAGCTCCGGGACAGGGTTCTACGAGCAGTACTTC. This codes for CASSSGTGFYEQYF.

Note on this clone: This CDR3 is missing its conserved last phenylalanine or tryptophan, likely due to a read error. The DNA is left out, because the CDR3 cannot be placed on it with certainty; the CDR3 is given as TCRdb lists it. The chain links TRBV7-6 to TRBJ2-6. In germline, CDR1 is SGHVS, CDR2 FNYEAQ. 10 amino acids form the CDR3, both terminal residues included. CDR3 in amino acids: CASSLGRTQR.

The CDR3 nucleotides are TGTGCCAGCAGGTACCGGGACAGGGGGAACAATGAGCAGTTCTTC. It specifies CASRYRDRGNNEQFF. The rearrangement links TRBV7-2 to TRBJ2-1; 11 positions agree with TRBD1. The trim removed 6 bases at V and 5 bases at J, leaving 6 bases unmatched. CDR3 length equals 15 residues. The V gene's germline CDR1 is SGHTA and CDR2 FQGNSA.

The V call is TRBV7-9, the J call TRBJ2-5, with D unresolved. The CDR3 sequence is 17 residues long. V was trimmed by 5 bases and J by 0 bases, leaving 19 bases between them. Germline CDR1 is SEHNR and CDR2 is FQNEAQ (reference sequence). CDR3: CASSPDYGLTYQETQYF. CDR3 nucleotide sequence: TGTGCCAGCAGCCCAGATTATGGGCTAACGTACCAAGAGACCCAGTACTTC. Filled out from reference TRBV7-9 and TRBJ2-5, the complete variable domain reads DTGVSQNPRHKITKRGQNVTFRCDPISEHNRLYWYRQTLGQGPEFLTYFQNEAQLEKSRLLSDRFSAERPKGSFSTLEIQRTEQGDSAMYLCASSPDYGLTYQETQYFGPGTRLLVL.

On this clone itself: Mismatch with germline at one junction end may stem from a read error. V and J are TRBV27 and TRBJ1-1; no reliable D call. CDR3 size: 15 residues. Per germline, CDR1 MNHEY and CDR2 SMNVEV (reference sequence). The CDR3 sequence: CVSSLEQYPRTEAFF. CDR3 bases: TGTGTCAGCAGTTTAGAACAGTATCCGAGGACTGAAGCTTTCTTT.